This T cell receptor beta chain is from a study of Graves' ophthalmopathy and Graves' hyperthyroidism. CDR3 size: 14 residues. Germline CDR1 reads MGHDK; CDR2 reads SYGVNS. Trimming removed 8 bases from V and 5 bases from J; junction bases left unmatched: 10. Overall study findings and caveats: From stable hyperthyroidism, ophthalmopathy was separated by a 13-signature model with 85% to 90% sensitivity and 75% to 82% specificity.

This clonotype was seen once. Its matching antigen is unknown. Each donor who had ophthalmopathy showed moderate-to-severe activity, a CAS of ≥3, a NOSPECS of ≥4, and a duration under 3 months. Other autoimmune diseases, uncontrolled infections, pregnancy or lactation ruled patients out of participation. Someone took the PBMCs out of more than 9 ml of fresh peripheral blood. TCR beta CDR3 regions were amplified from RNA transcripts. Second-round multiplex PCR followed a first-round RT-PCR using HTBI primers. In TCRdb, the multiplex PCR reads were re-called with MiXCR into one record per CDR3 protein. The sample contains about 700,000 distinct CDR3 sequences, 35% to 50% of which appear only once.

Specimen: peripheral blood. The chain carries TRBV25-1 and TRBJ2-7; TRBD1 matches at 9 bases. The receptor's source is an adult man with Graves' ophthalmopathy. CDR3 nucleotides: TGTGCCAGCTCAGGCCGACAGGGGGACCACGAGCAGTACTTC. Translation gives CASSGRQGDHEQYF.